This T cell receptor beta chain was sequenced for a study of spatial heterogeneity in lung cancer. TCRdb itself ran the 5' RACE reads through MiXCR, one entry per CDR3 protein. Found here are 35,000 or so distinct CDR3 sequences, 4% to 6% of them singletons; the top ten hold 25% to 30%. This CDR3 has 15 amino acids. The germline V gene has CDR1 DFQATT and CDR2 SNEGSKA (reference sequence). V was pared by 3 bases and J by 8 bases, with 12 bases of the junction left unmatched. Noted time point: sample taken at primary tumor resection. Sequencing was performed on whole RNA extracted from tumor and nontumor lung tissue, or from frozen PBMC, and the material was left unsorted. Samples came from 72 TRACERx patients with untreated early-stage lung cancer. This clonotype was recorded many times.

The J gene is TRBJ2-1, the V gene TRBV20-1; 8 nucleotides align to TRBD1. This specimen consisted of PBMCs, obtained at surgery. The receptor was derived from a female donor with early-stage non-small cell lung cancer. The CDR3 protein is CSASHPGQAAYEQFF. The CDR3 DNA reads TGCAGTGCTAGTCACCCGGGACAGGCCGCCTATGAGCAGTTCTTC.